This T cell receptor (beta chain) was profiled in a study of T cells in localized non-small cell lung cancer. Study results and limitations: Adjacent lung tissue had a median 57 of the top 100 clones found in the tumor. Heterogeneity is still possible, as just one tumor region was sequenced. A raised T cell density in blood coincided with lengthier overall survival. Uninvolved adjacent lung showed the highest T cell clonality, exceeding tumor.

On this clone: The target antigen is unknown.

Germline lookup yields CDR1 SGHRS and CDR2 YFSETQ. CDR3 length: 15 amino acids. V lost 9 bases to trimming and J lost 0 bases, with 16 bases between them. TCRdb's table, derived via immunoSEQ multiplex PCR, lists solely in-frame clones and lacks some. The sample records 38,000 or so clones, 86% being singletons. The sample here was peripheral blood mononuclear cells, taken before any cancer treatment. The clonotype was recovered from a male donor at least 60 years old with stage II lung adenocarcinoma. The V call is TRBV5-1, the J call TRBJ2-1; a weak D match, TRBD2 (5 bases). In DNA, the CDR3 is TGCGCCACCGCTCTGGACTTTAGCTCCTACAATGAGCAGTTCTTC. Its protein product is CATALDFSSYNEQFF.